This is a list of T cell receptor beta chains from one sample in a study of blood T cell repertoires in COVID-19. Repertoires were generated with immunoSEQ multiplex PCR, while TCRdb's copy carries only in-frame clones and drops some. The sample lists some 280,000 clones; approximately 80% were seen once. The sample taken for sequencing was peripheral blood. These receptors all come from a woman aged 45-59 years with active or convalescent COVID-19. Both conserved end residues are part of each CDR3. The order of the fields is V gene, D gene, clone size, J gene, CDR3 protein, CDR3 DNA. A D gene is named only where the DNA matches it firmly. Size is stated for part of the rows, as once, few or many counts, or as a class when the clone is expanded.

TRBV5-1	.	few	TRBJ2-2	CASSLNGANTGELFF	TGCGCCAGCAGCTTGAACGGAGCCAACACCGGGGAGCTGTTTTTT
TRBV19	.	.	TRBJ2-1	CASTWQHYAYEQFF	TGTGCCAGTACCTGGCAACACTACGCATATGAGCAGTTCTTC
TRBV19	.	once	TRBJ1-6	CASSISLSSYNSPLHF	TGTGCCAGTAGTATTTCGCTGAGCTCCTATAATTCACCCCTCCACTTT
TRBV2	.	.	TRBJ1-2	CASSVWAEPNYGYTF	TGTGCCAGCAGTGTGTGGGCAGAACCTAACTATGGCTACACCTTC
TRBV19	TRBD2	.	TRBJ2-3	CASSALAGEDTQYF	TGTGCCAGTAGTGCACTAGCGGGAGAAGATACGCAGTATTTT
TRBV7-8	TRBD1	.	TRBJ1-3	CASSPGGSGNTIYF	TGTGCCAGCAGCCCAGGGGGCTCTGGAAACACCATATATTTT
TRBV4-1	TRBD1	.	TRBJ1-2	CASSQEGTGTYGYTF	TGCGCCAGCAGCCAAGAAGGGACAGGAACCTATGGCTACACCTTC
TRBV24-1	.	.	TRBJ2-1	CATSRLGGVDEQFF	TGTGCCACCTCGAGACTAGGGGGGGTGGATGAGCAGTTCTTC
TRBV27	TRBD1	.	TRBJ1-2	CASSRAGTGYGYTF	TGTGCCAGCAGTCGTGCCGGGACAGGGTATGGCTACACCTTC
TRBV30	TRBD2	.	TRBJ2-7	CAWSPRWLAGVHEQYF	TGTGCCTGGAGCCCCAGGTGGCTAGCGGGAGTACACGAGCAGTACTTC
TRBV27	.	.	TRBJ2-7	CASSNTYEQYF	TGTGCCAGCAGTAACACCTACGAGCAGTACTTC
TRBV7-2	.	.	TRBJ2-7	CASSLAASGAYEQYF	TGTGCCAGCAGCTTAGCGGCCAGCGGAGCGTACGAGCAGTACTTC
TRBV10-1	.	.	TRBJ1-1	CASRRRWGPRAFF	TGCGCCAGCCGTCGTAGGTGGGGCCCCCGGGCTTTCTTT
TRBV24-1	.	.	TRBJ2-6	CATSDPDSSGANVLTF	TGTGCCACCAGTGATCCAGATTCCTCTGGGGCCAACGTCCTGACTTTC
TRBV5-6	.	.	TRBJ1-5	CASSLEGYSNQPQHF	TGTGCCAGCAGCTTGGAGGGGTATAGCAATCAGCCCCAGCATTTT
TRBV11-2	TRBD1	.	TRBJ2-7	CASSSRDRGVYEQYF	TGTGCCAGCAGCTCTCGGGACAGGGGGGTCTACGAGCAGTACTTC
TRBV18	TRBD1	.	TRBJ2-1	CASSRDREYNEQFF	TGTGCCAGCTCACGGGACAGAGAATACAATGAGCAGTTCTTC
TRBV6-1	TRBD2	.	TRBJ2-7	CASTPTSVYPYEQYF	TGTGCCAGCACCCCTACTAGCGTATACCCCTACGAGCAGTACTTC
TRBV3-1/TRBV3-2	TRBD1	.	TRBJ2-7	CASSRRQGARYEQYF	TGTGCCAGCAGCCGCCGACAGGGGGCGCGGTACGAGCAGTACTTC
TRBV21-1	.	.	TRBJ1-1	CASSKAKEAEKNTEAFF	TGTGCCAGCAGCAAAGCGAAGGAGGCAGAGAAAAACACTGAAGCTTTCTTT
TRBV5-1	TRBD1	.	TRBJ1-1	CASSLGTGQGVREAFF	TGCGCCAGCAGCCTGGGGACAGGCCAGGGTGTACGTGAAGCTTTCTTT
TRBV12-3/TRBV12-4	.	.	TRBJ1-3	CASSLSGNTIYF	TGTGCCAGCAGCCTATCTGGAAACACCATATATTTT
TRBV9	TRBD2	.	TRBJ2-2	CASSGGASGISGELFF	TGTGCCAGCAGCGGCGGAGCTAGCGGGATTAGCGGGGAGCTGTTTTTT
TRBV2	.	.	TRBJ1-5	CASRVPGGNQPQHF	TGTGCCAGCAGGGTCCCGGGGGGCAATCAGCCCCAGCATTTT
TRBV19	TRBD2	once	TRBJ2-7	CASSIDAQVGGSGAIYYEQYF	TGTGCCAGTAGTATCGACGCCCAGGTTGGCGGGAGTGGTGCTATTTACTACGAGCAGTACTTC
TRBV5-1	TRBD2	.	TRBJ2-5	CASRWASGRYEETQYF	TGCGCCAGCAGATGGGCTAGCGGGAGATACGAAGAGACCCAGTACTTC
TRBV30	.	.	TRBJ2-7	CAWSYTRYEQYF	TGTGCCTGGAGTTATACCAGATACGAGCAGTACTTC
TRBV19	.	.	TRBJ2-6	CASSISSGSGANVLTF	TGTGCCAGTAGTATCAGTTCAGGCTCTGGGGCCAACGTCCTGACTTTC
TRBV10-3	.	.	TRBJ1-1	CAISESEWYNEAFF	TGTGCCATCAGTGAGTCGGAGTGGTATAATGAAGCTTTCTTT
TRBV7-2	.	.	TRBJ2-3	CASSLERRDTQYF	TGTGCCAGCAGCTTAGAGCGGAGAGATACGCAGTATTTT
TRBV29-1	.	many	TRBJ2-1	CSVETARDNEQFF	TGCAGCGTTGAGACAGCGAGAGACAATGAGCAGTTCTTC
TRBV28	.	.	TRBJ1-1	CASSQVNTEAFF	TGTGCCAGCAGTCAGGTGAACACTGAAGCTTTCTTT
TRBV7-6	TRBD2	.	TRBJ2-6	CASSSRGLAGVSGANVLTF	TGTGCCAGCAGCTCTAGGGGACTAGCGGGGGTCTCTGGGGCCAACGTCCTGACTTTC
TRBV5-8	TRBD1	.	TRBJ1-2	CASSLAGTGIVNGYTF	TGTGCCAGCAGCTTGGCGGGGACAGGTATCGTCAACGGCTACACCTTC
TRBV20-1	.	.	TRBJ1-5	CSASEGTNQPQHF	TGCAGTGCTAGTGAAGGGACTAATCAGCCCCAGCATTTT
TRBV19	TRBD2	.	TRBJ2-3	CASSPSGATDTQYF	TGTGCCAGTAGCCCTAGCGGGGCCACAGATACGCAGTATTTT
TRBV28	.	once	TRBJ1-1	CASGIGRNTEAFF	TGTGCCAGCGGGATTGGGAGGAACACTGAAGCTTTCTTT
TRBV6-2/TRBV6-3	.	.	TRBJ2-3	CASSSWESTDTQYF	TGTGCCAGCAGTTCGTGGGAGAGCACAGATACGCAGTATTTT
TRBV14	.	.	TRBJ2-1	CASSQVSSADVYNEQFF	TGTGCCAGCAGCCAAGTGAGTAGCGCCGACGTCTACAATGAGCAGTTCTTC
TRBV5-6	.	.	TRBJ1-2	CASSWGEGVYGYTF	TGTGCCAGCAGCTGGGGTGAGGGTGTCTATGGCTACACCTTC
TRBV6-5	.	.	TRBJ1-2	CATSPGRYGYTF	TGTGCCACCTCGCCGGGTCGCTATGGCTACACCTTC
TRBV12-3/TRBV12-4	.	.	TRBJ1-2	CASSLGQIYGYTF	TGTGCCAGCAGTTTAGGGCAGATCTATGGCTACACCTTC
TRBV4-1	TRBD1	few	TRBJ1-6	CASSQDTQGANNSPLHF	TGCGCCAGCAGCCAAGACACCCAGGGGGCCAATAATTCACCCCTCCACTTT
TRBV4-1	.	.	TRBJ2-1	CASSQVQELRNEQFF	TGCGCCAGCAGCCAAGTCCAAGAACTCAGGAATGAGCAGTTCTTC
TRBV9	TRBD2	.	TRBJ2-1	CASSVAGGSYNEQFF	TGTGCCAGCAGCGTAGCGGGAGGGAGTTACAATGAGCAGTTCTTC
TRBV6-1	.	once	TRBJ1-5	CASSEGRGQPQHF	TGTGCCAGCAGTGAAGGGAGGGGACAGCCCCAGCATTTT
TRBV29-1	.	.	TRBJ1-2	CSVAPMSTVSHGYTF	TGCAGCGTCGCCCCCATGTCGACAGTAAGCCATGGCTACACCTTC
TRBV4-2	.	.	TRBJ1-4	CASSQELRVNEKLFF	TGTGCCAGCAGCCAAGAACTCAGGGTTAATGAAAAACTGTTTTTT
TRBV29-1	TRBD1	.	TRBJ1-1	CSVPRQGGTEAFF	TGCAGCGTTCCTCGACAGGGAGGCACTGAAGCTTTCTTT
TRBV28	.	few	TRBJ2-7	CASSFSSDGIRREQYF	TGTGCCAGCAGTTTTTCGTCGGACGGGATCCGTCGGGAGCAGTACTTC
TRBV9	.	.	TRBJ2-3	CASSALVADTQYF	TGTGCCAGCAGCGCCCTAGTAGCAGATACGCAGTATTTT
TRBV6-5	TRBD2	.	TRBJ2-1	CASSSHLAGSFNEQFF	TGTGCCAGCAGTTCCCATCTAGCGGGGTCCTTCAATGAGCAGTTCTTC
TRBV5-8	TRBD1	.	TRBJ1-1	CASSLVWTGYTEAFF	TGTGCCAGCAGCTTGGTCTGGACAGGGTATACTGAAGCTTTCTTT